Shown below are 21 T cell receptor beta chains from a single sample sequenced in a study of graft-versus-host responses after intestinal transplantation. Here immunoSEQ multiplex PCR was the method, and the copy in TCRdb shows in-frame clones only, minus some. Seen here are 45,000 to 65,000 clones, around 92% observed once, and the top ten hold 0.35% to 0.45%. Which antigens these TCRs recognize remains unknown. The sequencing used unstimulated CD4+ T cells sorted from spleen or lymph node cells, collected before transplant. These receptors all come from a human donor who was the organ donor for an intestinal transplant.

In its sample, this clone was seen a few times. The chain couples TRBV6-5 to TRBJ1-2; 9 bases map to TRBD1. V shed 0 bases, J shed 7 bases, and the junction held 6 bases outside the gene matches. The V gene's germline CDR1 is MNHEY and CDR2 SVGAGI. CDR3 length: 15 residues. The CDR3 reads CASSYSRDREAGYTF. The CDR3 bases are TGTGCCAGCAGTTACTCCCGGGACAGGGAGGCTGGCTACACCTTC.

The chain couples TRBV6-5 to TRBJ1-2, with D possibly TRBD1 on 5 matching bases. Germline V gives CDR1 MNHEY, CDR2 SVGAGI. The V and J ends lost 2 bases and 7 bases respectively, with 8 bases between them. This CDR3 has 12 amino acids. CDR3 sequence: CASSYQGSGYTF. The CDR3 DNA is TGTGCCAGCAGTTACCAGGGCAGTGGCTACACCTTC.

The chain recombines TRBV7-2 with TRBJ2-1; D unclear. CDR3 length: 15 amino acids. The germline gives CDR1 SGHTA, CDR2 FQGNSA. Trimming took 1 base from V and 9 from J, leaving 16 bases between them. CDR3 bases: TGTGCCAGCAGCTTAGTCTGGCAGGCGCTCACTGAGCAGTTCTTC. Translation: CASSLVWQALTEQFF.

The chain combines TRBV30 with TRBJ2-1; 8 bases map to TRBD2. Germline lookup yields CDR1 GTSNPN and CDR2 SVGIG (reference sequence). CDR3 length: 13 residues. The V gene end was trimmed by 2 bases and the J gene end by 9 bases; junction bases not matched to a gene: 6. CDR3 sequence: CAWSPGGVGEQFF. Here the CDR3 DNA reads TGTGCCTGGAGTCCGGGGGGGGTCGGTGAGCAGTTCTTC.

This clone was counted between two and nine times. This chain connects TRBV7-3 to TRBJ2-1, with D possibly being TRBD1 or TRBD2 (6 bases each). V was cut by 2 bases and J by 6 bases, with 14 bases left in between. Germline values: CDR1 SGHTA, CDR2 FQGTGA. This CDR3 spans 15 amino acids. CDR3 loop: CASSLQGGMSNEQFF. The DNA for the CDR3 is TGTGCCAGCAGCTTACAAGGGGGGATGTCCAATGAGCAGTTCTTC.

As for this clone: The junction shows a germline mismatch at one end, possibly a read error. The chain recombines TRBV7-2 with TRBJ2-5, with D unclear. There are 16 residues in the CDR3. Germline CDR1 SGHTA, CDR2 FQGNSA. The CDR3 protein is CAGSLLPTELAETQYF. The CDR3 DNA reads TGTGCCGGCAGCCTCCTACCCACGGAACTTGCTGAGACCCAGTACTTC.

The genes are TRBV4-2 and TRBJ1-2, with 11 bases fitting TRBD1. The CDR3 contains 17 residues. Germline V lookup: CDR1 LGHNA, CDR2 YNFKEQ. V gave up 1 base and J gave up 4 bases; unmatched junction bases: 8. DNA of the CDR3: TGTGCCAGCAGCCAAGGGACAGGGGGCGCGATGGGCTATGGCTACACCTTC. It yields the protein CASSQGTGGAMGYGYTF.

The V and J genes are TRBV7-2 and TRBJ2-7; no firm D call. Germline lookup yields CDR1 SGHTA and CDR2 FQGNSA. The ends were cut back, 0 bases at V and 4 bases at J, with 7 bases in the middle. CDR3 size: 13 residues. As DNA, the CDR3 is TGTGCCAGCAGCTTAGCGGGGTGGTACGAGCAGTACTTC. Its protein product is CASSLAGWYEQYF.

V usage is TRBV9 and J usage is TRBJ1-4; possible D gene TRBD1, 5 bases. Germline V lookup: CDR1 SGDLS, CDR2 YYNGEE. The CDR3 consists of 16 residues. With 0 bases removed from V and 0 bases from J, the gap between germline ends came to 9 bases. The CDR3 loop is CASSVGGTATNEKLFF. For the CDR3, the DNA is TGTGCCAGCAGCGTAGGAGGGACTGCAACTAATGAAAAACTGTTTTTT.

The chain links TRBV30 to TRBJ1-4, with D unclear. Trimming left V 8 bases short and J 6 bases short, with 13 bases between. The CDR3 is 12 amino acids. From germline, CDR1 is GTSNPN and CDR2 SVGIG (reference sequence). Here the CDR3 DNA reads TGTGCCGGAGGGTCTGCTGATGAAAAACTGTTTTTT. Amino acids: CAGGSADEKLFF.

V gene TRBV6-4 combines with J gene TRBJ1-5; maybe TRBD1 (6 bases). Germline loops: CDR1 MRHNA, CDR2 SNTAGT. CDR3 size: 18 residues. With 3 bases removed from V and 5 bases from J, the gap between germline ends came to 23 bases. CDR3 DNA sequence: TGTGCCAGCAGTGAACCATCCGGAGGTCGAGGGGGAGATCAGCCCCAGCATTTT. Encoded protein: CASSEPSGGRGGDQPQHF.

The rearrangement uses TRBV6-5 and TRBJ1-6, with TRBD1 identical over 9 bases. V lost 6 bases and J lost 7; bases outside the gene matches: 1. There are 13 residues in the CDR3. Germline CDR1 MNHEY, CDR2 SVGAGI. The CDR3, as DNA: TGTGCCAGCAGGGACAGGGGAAATTCACCCCTCCACTTT. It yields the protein CASRDRGNSPLHF.

CDR3 amino acids: CAIGGTATGELFF. The CDR3 DNA reads TGTGCCATCGGGGGGACGGCCACCGGGGAGCTGTTTTTT. J is TRBJ2-2 and V is TRBV10-3, with a possible D match to TRBD2 (6 bases). CDR3 length equals 13 residues. The germline V gene encodes CDR1 ENHRY and CDR2 SYGVKD. V was shortened by 8 bases and J by 4 bases, with 11 bases between the two germline ends.

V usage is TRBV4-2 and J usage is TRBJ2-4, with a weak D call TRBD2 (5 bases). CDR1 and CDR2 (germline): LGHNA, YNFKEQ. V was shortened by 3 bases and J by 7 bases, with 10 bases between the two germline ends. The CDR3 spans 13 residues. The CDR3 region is CASSQREANIQYF. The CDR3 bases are TGTGCCAGCAGCCAGAGGGAAGCTAACATTCAGTACTTC.

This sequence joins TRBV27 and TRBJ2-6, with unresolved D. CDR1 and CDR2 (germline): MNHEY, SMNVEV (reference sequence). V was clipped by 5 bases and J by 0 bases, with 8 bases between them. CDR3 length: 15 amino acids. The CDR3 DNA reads TGTGCCAGCAGTACCAGAAGCTCTGGGGCCAACGTCCTGACTTTC. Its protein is CASSTRSSGANVLTF.

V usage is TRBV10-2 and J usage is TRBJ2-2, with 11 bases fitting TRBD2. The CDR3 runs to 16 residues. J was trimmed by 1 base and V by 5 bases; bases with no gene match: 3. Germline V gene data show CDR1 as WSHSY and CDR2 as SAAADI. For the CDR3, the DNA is TGCGCCAGCAGTACCCTAGCGGGGGGGAACACCGGGGAGCTGTTTTTT. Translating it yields CASSTLAGGNTGELFF.

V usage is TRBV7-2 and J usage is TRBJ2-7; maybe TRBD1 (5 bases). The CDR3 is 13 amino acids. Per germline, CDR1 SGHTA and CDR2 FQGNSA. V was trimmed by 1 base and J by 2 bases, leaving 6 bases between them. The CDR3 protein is CASSLGTTYEQYF. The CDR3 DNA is TGTGCCAGCAGCTTAGGGACAACCTACGAGCAGTACTTC.

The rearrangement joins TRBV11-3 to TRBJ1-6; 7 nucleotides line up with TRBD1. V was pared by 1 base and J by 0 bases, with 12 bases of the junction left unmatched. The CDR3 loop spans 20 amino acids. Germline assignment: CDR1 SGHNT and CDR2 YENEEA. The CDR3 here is CASSLVSTQGRSSYNSPLHF. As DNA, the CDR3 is TGTGCCAGCAGCTTAGTTAGTACACAGGGGAGAAGCTCCTATAATTCACCCCTCCACTTT.

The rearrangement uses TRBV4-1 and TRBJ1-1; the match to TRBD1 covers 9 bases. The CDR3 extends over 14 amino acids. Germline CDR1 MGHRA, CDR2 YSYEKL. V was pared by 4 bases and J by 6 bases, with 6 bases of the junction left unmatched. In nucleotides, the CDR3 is TGCGCCAGCAGCCTCGGGACAGGGAGCGCTGAAGCTTTCTTT. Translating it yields CASSLGTGSAEAFF.

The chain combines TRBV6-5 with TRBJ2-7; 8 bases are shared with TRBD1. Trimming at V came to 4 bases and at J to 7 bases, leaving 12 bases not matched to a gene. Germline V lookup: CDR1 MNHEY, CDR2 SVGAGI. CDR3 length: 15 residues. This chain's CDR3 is CASSSGTGYSGEQYF. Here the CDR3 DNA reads TGTGCCAGCAGTTCCGGGACAGGCTATAGTGGGGAGCAGTACTTC.

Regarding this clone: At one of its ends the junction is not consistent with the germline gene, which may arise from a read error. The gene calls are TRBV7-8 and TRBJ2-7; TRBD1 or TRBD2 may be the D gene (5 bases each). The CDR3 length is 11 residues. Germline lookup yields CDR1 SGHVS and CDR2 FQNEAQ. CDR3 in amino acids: CASSLGDHLFF. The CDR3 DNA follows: TGTGCCAGCAGCTTGGGGGACCATCTTTTCTTC. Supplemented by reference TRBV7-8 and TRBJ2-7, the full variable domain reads GAGVSQSPRYKVAKRGQDVALRCDPISGHVSLFWYQQALGQGPEFLTYFQNEAQLDKSGLPSDRFFAERPEGSVSTLKIQRTQQEDSAVYLCASSLGDHLFFGPGTRLTVT.